The next 17 T cell receptor beta chains were all read from a single sample in a study of sequential checkpoint blockade in melanoma. The protocol was immunoSEQ multiplex PCR, while the TCRdb copy is restricted to in-frame clones and leaves out a portion. Counted here are around 10,000 clones, 55% to 85% occurring once; the ten biggest clones make up 36%. Treatment meaning: randomized to nivolumab then ipilimumab (arm A) or the reverse (arm B). This specimen consisted of CD8+ T cells sorted from blood (inferred from file names), obtained from a patient given nivolumab and ipilimumab in sequence. These receptors originate from a human donor with melanoma.

This rearrangement joins TRBV28 to TRBJ2-7; TRBD2 matches at 9 bases. The CDR3 is made up of 22 amino acids. Trimming cost V 5 bases and J 1 base; bases outside gene matches: 27. Per germline, CDR1 MDHEN and CDR2 SYDVKM. CDR3 sequence (DNA): TGTGCCAGCAGTACTAGAAACGCGAGGGCAGCGGGGGGAAATGGAGGGTCCTACGAGCAGTACTTC. Translation: CASSTRNARAAGGNGGSYEQYF.

This clone was observed a few times. The chain recombines TRBV18 with TRBJ1-4, with a tentative D call TRBD1 (6 bases). Trimming shortened V by 5 bases and J by 0 bases, and 13 bases separated the two germline ends. Per the germline V gene, CDR1 is KGHSH and CDR2 is LQKENI. This CDR3 spans 16 amino acids. CDR3 DNA sequence: TGTGCCAGCTCATCGCGACAGGAACCAACTAATGAAAAACTGTTTTTT. It translates to CASSSRQEPTNEKLFF.

The rearrangement joins TRBV7-9 to TRBJ2-5, with 7 nucleotides matching TRBD1. The germline V gene encodes CDR1 SEHNR and CDR2 FQNEAQ (reference sequence). This CDR3 comprises 14 residues. After removal of 4 bases from V and 4 bases from J, the junction contained 6 bases not matched to a gene. This chain's CDR3 is CASSSYRGRETQYF. CDR3 sequence (DNA): TGTGCCAGCAGCTCGTACAGGGGCCGAGAGACCCAGTACTTC.

This rearrangement joins TRBV29-1 to TRBJ1-2, with TRBD1 identical over 8 bases. Germline loops: CDR1 SQVTM, CDR2 ANQGSEA. The V and J ends lost 3 bases and 7 bases, in that order; junction bases with no gene match: 7. This CDR3 comprises 13 residues. CDR3 region: CSVDPGGVFGYTF. The DNA of the CDR3 is TGCAGCGTTGATCCAGGGGGCGTTTTTGGCTACACCTTC. Looking up the rest from reference TRBV29-1 and TRBJ1-2 gives the full variable domain: SAVISQKPSRDICQRGTSLTIQCQVDSQVTMMFWYRQQPGQSLTLIATANQGSEATYESGFVIDKFPISRPNLTFSTLTVSNMSPEDSSIYLCSVDPGGVFGYTFGSGTRLTVV.

The V and J genes are TRBV27 and TRBJ2-2, with D possibly matching TRBD1 (6 bases). The V end lost 3 bases, the J end lost 3 bases, and 14 bases lay between the germline ends. Germline V gene lookup returns CDR1 MNHEY and CDR2 SMNVEV (reference sequence). This CDR3 region has 16 residues. CDR3 sequence (DNA): TGTGCCAGCAGTTTCGCCAGGGGAACTCACACCGGGGAGCTGTTTTTT. Encoded protein: CASSFARGTHTGELFF.

This sequence joins TRBV15 and TRBJ2-1, with 14 bases lining up with TRBD2. With V trimmed by 5 bases and J by 6 bases, 0 bases remained unmatched. CDR3 size: 14 residues. The germline gives CDR1 LNHNV, CDR2 YYDKDF (reference sequence). In DNA, the CDR3 is TGTGCCACCAGCGGGACTAGCGGGAGCAATGAGCAGTTCTTC. As protein: CATSGTSGSNEQFF.

The chain is built from TRBV13 and TRBJ1-6, with 8 nucleotides matching TRBD1. The V segment lost 1 base and the J segment 7 bases; nucleotides outside the gene matches: 6. This CDR3 region has 16 residues. In germline, CDR1 is PRHDT, CDR2 FYEKMQ (reference sequence). CDR3 bases: TGTGCCAGCAGCTTAGTGGAAGGGACAGGAAATTCACCCCTCCACTTT. Its translation is CASSLVEGTGNSPLHF. The whole variable domain, remainder taken from reference TRBV13 and TRBJ1-6, is AAGVIQSPRHLIKEKRETATLKCYPIPRHDTVYWYQQGPGQDPQFLISFYEKMQSDKGSIPDRFSAQQFSDYHSELNMSSLELGDSALYFCASSLVEGTGNSPLHFGNGTRLTVT.

The gene calls are TRBV2 and TRBJ2-7; D unresolved. This CDR3 region has 12 residues. With 6 bases removed from V and 3 bases from J, the gap between germline ends came to 9 bases. Germline CDR1 reads SNHLY; CDR2 reads FYNNEI. The DNA of the CDR3 is TGTGCCAGCAGGGGTAGCATCTACGAGCAGTACTTC. This sequence encodes CASRGSIYEQYF.

This chain joins TRBV30 and TRBJ2-3, with 9 bases that match TRBD2. Germline lookup yields CDR1 GTSNPN and CDR2 SVGIG (reference sequence). The CDR3 extends over 16 amino acids. The ends lost 1 base at V and 0 bases at J; junction bases unmatched: 5. The CDR3 sequence is CAWSDNTSGSTDTQYF. CDR3 nucleotides: TGTGCCTGGAGTGATAATACTAGCGGGAGCACAGATACGCAGTATTTT.

The chain combines TRBV9 with TRBJ2-1; 8 bases align to TRBD1. The germline gives CDR1 SGDLS, CDR2 YYNGEE. The CDR3 runs to 15 residues. The ends lost 0 bases at V and 3 bases at J; junction bases unmatched: 2. The CDR3 nucleotides are TGTGCCAGCAGCGTAGATACAGGGGGCTACAATGAGCAGTTCTTC. Amino acids: CASSVDTGGYNEQFF. Looking up the rest from reference TRBV9 and TRBJ2-1 gives the full variable domain: DSGVTQTPKHLITATGQRVTLRCSPRSGDLSVYWYQQSLDQGLQFLIQYYNGEERAKGNILERFSAQQFPDLHSELNLSSLELGDSALYFCASSVDTGGYNEQFFGPGTRLTVL.

This clone turned up a few times. This chain connects TRBV27 to TRBJ2-7; maybe TRBD2 (5 bases). This CDR3 is built from 13 residues. Per germline, CDR1 MNHEY and CDR2 SMNVEV (reference sequence). V was shortened by 3 bases and J by 7 bases, with 13 bases between the two germline ends. The CDR3 DNA reads TGTGCCAGCAGTTTGTCGAGGGTGGGGGAGCAGTACTTC. Its protein product is CASSLSRVGEQYF.

The chain carries TRBV6-6 and TRBJ2-7; no firm D call. Trimming shortened V by 2 bases and J by 4 bases, and 9 bases separated the two germline ends. The CDR3 is made up of 13 amino acids. The germline CDR1 and CDR2 sequences are MNHNY and SVGAGI (reference sequence). DNA of the CDR3: TGTGCCAGCAGTTACGCGCCTACTTACGAGCAGTACTTC. Encoded protein: CASSYAPTYEQYF.

The rearrangement uses TRBV5-6 and TRBJ2-2, with 11 bases fitting TRBD1. The V and J ends lost 2 bases and 7 bases, in that order; junction bases with no gene match: 7. Per germline, CDR1 SGHDT and CDR2 YYEEEE. The CDR3 sequence is 16 residues long. The CDR3 spells CASSFLGQGADGELFF. The CDR3 bases are TGTGCCAGCAGCTTCCTCGGACAGGGGGCGGACGGGGAGCTGTTTTTT.

J is TRBJ2-1 and V is TRBV27; 9 nucleotides agree with TRBD1. Germline CDR1 MNHEY, CDR2 SMNVEV (reference sequence). With 0 bases clipped from V and 8 bases from J, the junction kept 17 bases outside the gene matches. This CDR3 comprises 19 residues. The chain's CDR3 is CASSLSHGRNRGLFDEQFF. DNA of the CDR3: TGTGCCAGCAGTTTATCCCATGGCCGTAACAGGGGGCTATTCGATGAGCAGTTCTTC.

The rearrangement uses TRBV5-6 and TRBJ1-5, with 7 bases fitting TRBD1. The CDR3 contains 14 residues. Germline CDR1 reads SGHDT; CDR2 reads YYEEEE. V gave up 0 bases and J gave up 4 bases; unmatched junction bases: 1. In DNA, the CDR3 is TGTGCCAGCAGCTTGGAGGGACAGAATCAGCCCCAGCATTTT. Residues: CASSLEGQNQPQHF.

This clone has a handful of counts. The CDR3 DNA reads TGTGCCAGCAGCTACGATCCAGGGGTAGGCGAGCAGTACTTC. This sequence encodes CASSYDPGVGEQYF. The rearrangement joins TRBV7-9 to TRBJ2-7; weak D call: TRBD1 (6 bases). Germline V lookup: CDR1 SEHNR, CDR2 FQNEAQ (reference sequence). The CDR3 runs 14 residues. V was shortened by 4 bases and J by 6 bases, with 16 bases between the two germline ends. Using reference TRBV7-9 and TRBJ2-7 for the parts outside the CDR3, the full variable domain is DTGVSQNPRHKITKRGQNVTFRCDPISEHNRLYWYRQTLGQGPEFLTYFQNEAQLEKSRLLSDRFSAERPKGSFSTLEIQRTEQGDSAMYLCASSYDPGVGEQYFGPGTRLTVT.

This chain links TRBV27 with TRBJ2-1; the match to TRBD2 covers 8 bases. Germline CDR1 and CDR2: MNHEY and SMNVEV (reference sequence). The CDR3 sequence is 14 residues long. Trimming removed 0 bases from V and 9 bases from J; junction bases left unmatched: 4. The CDR3 nucleotides read TGTGCCAGCAGTTTATCGGCAGCGGGAGTTGAGCAGTTCTTC. Translation gives CASSLSAAGVEQFF.